The 22 T cell receptor beta chains in this list originate from one sample, sequenced in a study of cytomegalovirus exposure and HLA in healthy donors. Measured with immunoSEQ multiplex PCR; TCRdb has only the in-frame clones, and not every one. The table records about 130,000 clones, roughly nine tenths of them present only once. Input material: PBMCs. Receptors were obtained from a young man in good health and CMV-seronegative.

The chain couples TRBV11-2 to TRBJ1-6; 7 bases align to TRBD1. Germline V gene sequence: CDR1 SGHAT, CDR2 FQNNGV. V lost 5 bases to trimming and J lost 0 bases; unmatched junction nucleotides: 7. The CDR3 has 17 residues. CDR3 region: CASSPVTGSSYNSPLHF. Here the CDR3 DNA reads TGTGCCAGCAGCCCTGTGACAGGGAGCTCCTATAATTCACCCCTCCACTTT.

This clone was seen only once. This rearrangement joins TRBV5-4 to TRBJ2-5; tentative D call: TRBD2 (8 bases). The V gene's germline CDR1 is SGHNT and CDR2 YYREEE (reference sequence). V lost 7 bases and J lost 3, with 19 bases in between. CDR3 length: 15 amino acids. The CDR3 DNA follows: TGTGCCAGCCGGGAGGGTGGGACAGACAAAGAGACCCAGTACTTC. Amino acid sequence: CASREGGTDKETQYF.

The chain recombines TRBV10-3 with TRBJ1-1; 8 bases map to TRBD1. The CDR3 covers 14 residues. The ends lost 2 bases at V and 2 bases at J; junction bases unmatched: 1. The germline V gene has CDR1 ENHRY and CDR2 SYGVKD. The CDR3 DNA reads as TGTGCCATCAGTGAGACAGGGGGTAACACTGAAGCTTTCTTT. It translates to CAISETGGNTEAFF.

The table lists this clone with a count of one. Here the CDR3 DNA reads TGTGCCAGCAGCAAGACTAGCGGGGGGGCTACTGAGCAGTTCTTC. Residues: CASSKTSGGATEQFF. The chain couples TRBV14 to TRBJ2-1, with 14 bases that match TRBD2. V shed 5 bases, J shed 9 bases, and the junction held 6 bases outside the gene matches. The CDR3 extends over 15 amino acids. From germline, CDR1 is SGHDN and CDR2 FVKESK.

This chain connects TRBV6-5 to TRBJ2-7; possible D gene TRBD1, 5 bases. The CDR3 is 11 residues long. V shed 8 bases and J shed 7 bases, with 12 bases lying between them. Looked up from germline, CDR1 is MNHEY and CDR2 is SVGAGI. The CDR3 here is CASPGLGEQYF. CDR3 DNA sequence: TGTGCCAGCCCAGGGTTGGGGGAGCAGTACTTC.

The genes are TRBV11-2 and TRBJ2-7; 8 nucleotides line up with TRBD1. From germline, CDR1 is SGHAT and CDR2 FQNNGV. The length of the CDR3 is 15 residues. With 4 bases clipped from V and 3 bases from J, the junction kept 8 bases outside the gene matches. The CDR3 region has the DNA TGTGCCAGCAGCTACGTGGGACAGGACTTCTACGAGCAGTACTTC. Encoded protein: CASSYVGQDFYEQYF.

The J gene is TRBJ1-3, the V gene TRBV5-1; D is undetermined. V gave up 0 bases and J gave up 2 bases, with 6 bases separating them. Germline loops: CDR1 SGHRS, CDR2 YFSETQ. This CDR3 comprises 14 residues. For the CDR3, the DNA is TGCGCCAGCAGCTTGGGAGGGACTGGAAACACCATATATTTT. The encoded protein is CASSLGGTGNTIYF.

The genes are TRBV9 and TRBJ2-7, with D possibly TRBD2 on 5 matching bases. The CDR3 extends over 14 amino acids. V lost 0 bases and J 0 bases, leaving 7 bases between the germline ends. Germline CDR1 is SGDLS and CDR2 is YYNGEE. CDR3 protein: CASSVVGDSYEQYF. DNA for the CDR3: TGTGCCAGCAGCGTAGTGGGAGACTCCTACGAGCAGTACTTC.

This clone was picked up a small number of times. J is TRBJ2-5 and V is TRBV6-6; no reliable D call. The CDR3 extends over 14 amino acids. Trimming took off 6 bases at V and 5 bases at J, with 16 bases between the two ends. Germline V gene lookup returns CDR1 MNHNY and CDR2 SVGAGI (reference sequence). CDR3 DNA sequence: TGTGCCAGCAGGCAACACACGGTCGGGGAGACCCAGTACTTC. Protein sequence: CASRQHTVGETQYF.

The chain combines TRBV28 with TRBJ2-7, with TRBD1 matching over 7 bases. This CDR3 region has 12 residues. Unmatched junction bases numbered 5, after V lost 6 bases and J lost 6 bases. From germline, CDR1 is MDHEN and CDR2 SYDVKM. The DNA of the CDR3 is TGTGCCAGCAGCGAGACAGGGATCGAGCAGTACTTC. This gives the protein CASSETGIEQYF.

The chain has TRBV14 and TRBJ2-1; TRBD1 agrees at 9 bases. CDR3 length: 16 amino acids. Germline V CDR1 and CDR2: SGHDN, FVKESK. V lost 6 bases to trimming and J lost 1 base; unmatched junction nucleotides: 7. The CDR3 sequence is CASSPRQGGSYNEQFF. The CDR3 DNA follows: TGTGCCAGCAGTCCGAGACAGGGGGGTTCCTACAATGAGCAGTTCTTC.

The sample holds a few counts of this clone. This chain links TRBV18 with TRBJ1-1; D is perhaps TRBD1 (6 bases). Germline CDR1 KGHSH, CDR2 LQKENI. V lost 4 bases and J lost 1, with 10 bases in between. The length of the CDR3 is 14 residues. The CDR3 bases are TGTGCCAGCTCACGGGACAAGACGAACACTGAAGCTTTCTTT. Amino acids: CASSRDKTNTEAFF.

V and J are TRBV19 and TRBJ2-7, with 8 bases fitting TRBD1. Unmatched junction bases numbered 9, after V lost 9 bases and J lost 5 bases. The CDR3 consists of 13 residues. In germline, CDR1 is LNHDA, CDR2 SQIVND (reference sequence). CDR3 residues: CASLDRGGDEQYF. The CDR3 region has the DNA TGTGCCAGCCTCGACAGGGGAGGCGACGAGCAGTACTTC.

This clone has more than one count but fewer than ten. V usage is TRBV5-4 and J usage is TRBJ2-2, with 8 nucleotides matching TRBD1. Looked up from germline, CDR1 is SGHNT and CDR2 is YYREEE (reference sequence). The V gene end was trimmed by 5 bases and the J gene end by 2 bases; junction bases not matched to a gene: 5. This CDR3 is 15 amino acids long. DNA of the CDR3: TGTGCCAGCAGACCTGACAGGGGTAACACCGGGGAGCTGTTTTTT. Translating it yields CASRPDRGNTGELFF.

This chain joins TRBV19 and TRBJ1-6, with 8 bases identical to TRBD1. This CDR3 comprises 15 residues. Germline V CDR1 and CDR2: LNHDA, SQIVND (reference sequence). V lost 6 bases to trimming and J lost 7 bases; unmatched junction nucleotides: 8. The CDR3 nucleotides read TGTGCCAGTAGAGCCGACAGGGGAGGGAATTCACCCCTCCACTTT. Its translation: CASRADRGGNSPLHF.

This chain joins TRBV27 and TRBJ2-7; D may be TRBD2 (6 bases). Germline V CDR1 and CDR2: MNHEY, SMNVEV (reference sequence). This CDR3 spans 15 amino acids. The ends were cut back, 5 bases at V and 0 bases at J, with 14 bases in the middle. The CDR3 nucleotides read TGTGCCAGCAGTCTATGGGACGGGAGCTCCTACGAGCAGTACTTC. It specifies CASSLWDGSSYEQYF.

The rearrangement joins TRBV19 to TRBJ1-5, with D tentatively TRBD1 (5 bases). Trimming pared 4 bases from V and 4 bases from J, leaving 29 bases between. The CDR3 consists of 20 residues. Germline V gene data show CDR1 as LNHDA and CDR2 as SQIVND (reference sequence). The CDR3 DNA sequence: TGTGCCAGTAGTACAAGTTGGGACTTCCTACAGTGGGGTACAAATCAGCCCCAGCATTTT. Protein product: CASSTSWDFLQWGTNQPQHF.

The chain has TRBV5-1 and TRBJ2-7, with D possibly being TRBD2 (6 bases). The CDR3 has 13 amino acids. The V gene's germline CDR1 is SGHRS and CDR2 YFSETQ. The germline V and J ends were trimmed by 4 bases and 3 bases, with 11 bases remaining between them. This chain's CDR3 is CASSLGTVYEQYF. CDR3 nucleotides: TGCGCCAGCAGCCTCGGGACTGTCTACGAGCAGTACTTC.

The chain uses TRBV27 and TRBJ1-6; D gene ambiguous. This CDR3 has 20 amino acids. V dropped 3 bases and J dropped 5 bases, with 26 bases sitting between them. Germline V lookup: CDR1 MNHEY, CDR2 SMNVEV (reference sequence). The CDR3 region has the DNA TGTGCCAGCAGTTTTGGCCACAGAAGGCAGACACTCGTGGATAATTCACCCCTCCACTTT. Protein product: CASSFGHRRQTLVDNSPLHF.

This chain joins TRBV11-2 and TRBJ2-3; D may be TRBD2 (5 bases). Germline V gene lookup returns CDR1 SGHAT and CDR2 FQNNGV. V gave up 5 bases and J gave up 5 bases, with 26 bases separating them. This CDR3 is built from 18 residues. CDR3 sequence: CASSREAVLGLSGDTQYF. The CDR3 region has the DNA TGTGCCAGCAGCCGCGAGGCGGTACTAGGGCTTTCGGGAGATACGCAGTATTTT.

The V and J genes are TRBV7-3 and TRBJ1-5, with no clear D. The CDR3 extends over 16 amino acids. The V end lost 1 base, the J end lost 8 bases, and 18 bases lay between the germline ends. CDR1 is SGHTA and CDR2 is FQGTGA in the germline V gene. The CDR3 here is CASSLRDAWVREPQHF. CDR3 sequence (DNA): TGTGCCAGCAGCTTAAGAGATGCCTGGGTGAGGGAGCCCCAGCATTTT.

This chain uses TRBV6-5 with TRBJ1-1; D might be TRBD1 (5 bases). Deletions cut 10 bases from V and 4 bases from J, with 10 bases between. Germline CDR1 MNHEY, CDR2 SVGAGI. The CDR3 has 11 residues. Here the CDR3 DNA reads TGTGCCACCGGGGGGGGCACTGAAGCTTTCTTT. Translated: CATGGGTEAFF.